This is a list of T cell receptor beta chains from one sample in a study of blood T cell repertoires in COVID-19. The method was immunoSEQ multiplex PCR; TCRdb's version includes in-frame clones alone and lacks a portion of them. The top ten clones hold about 0.57% of a sample with about 440,000 clones, about nine tenths of them seen once. Sequencing was done on a sample of PBMCs or T cells enriched from blood (not recorded which). The source of these receptors is a man younger than 35 who had recovered from COVID-19. Both conserved end residues are trimmed from each CDR3. The order of the fields is CDR3 protein, V gene.

AWSVALTSTDTQY,TRBV30
ASSYSGADTQY,TRBV18
ASSLLGVTQY,TRBV28
AIASGRANEQF,TRBV10-3
ASSPGQGAREQY,TRBV6-6
ASSPITGDTEAF,TRBV6-5
ASSGSGSVGELF,TRBV27
ACPLATGELF,TRBV30
ASSNLGQPNTEAF,TRBV7-9
ASSPVSGTGLSYEQY,TRBV5-1
ASSLRNTGELF,TRBV28
ASRVESQF,TRBV2
ASSTTWDSTDTQY,TRBV2
AWSVTGHEQY,TRBV30
ASTRDRASNQPQH,TRBV19
ASSLAGDDGYT,TRBV5-1
ASSPTADKLF,TRBV11-3
ASSPGTGATGELF,TRBV18
ASSPGGAGRDIQY,TRBV7-2
ASSAHPDRENQPQH,TRBV9
ASRQGDTEAF,TRBV25-1
ASSLGREGIQPQH,TRBV28
ASSLAQGVGSPLH,TRBV5-1
ASQEHFNQPQH,TRBV6-5
ASSLTSGSTDTQY,TRBV7-3
ASTGVQDTQY,TRBV27
ASSPPLNTEAF,TRBV9